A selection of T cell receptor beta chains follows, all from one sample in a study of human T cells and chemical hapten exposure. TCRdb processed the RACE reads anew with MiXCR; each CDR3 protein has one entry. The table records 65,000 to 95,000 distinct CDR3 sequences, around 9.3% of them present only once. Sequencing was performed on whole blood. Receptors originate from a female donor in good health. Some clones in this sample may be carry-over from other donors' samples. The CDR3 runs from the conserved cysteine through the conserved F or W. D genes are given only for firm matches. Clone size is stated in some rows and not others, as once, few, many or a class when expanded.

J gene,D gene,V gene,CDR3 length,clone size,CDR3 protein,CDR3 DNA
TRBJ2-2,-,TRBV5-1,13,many,CASRQTNTGELFF,TGCGCCAGCCGACAGACGAACACCGGGGAGCTGTTTTTT
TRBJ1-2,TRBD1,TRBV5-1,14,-,CASSDGDSLYGYTF,TGCGCCAGCAGCGATGGGGACAGCCTCTATGGCTACACCTTC
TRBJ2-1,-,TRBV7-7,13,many,CASSQGAYNEQFF,TGTGCCAGCAGCCAAGGGGCATACAATGAGCAGTTCTTC
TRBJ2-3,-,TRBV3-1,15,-,CASSRSLASTDTQYF,TGTGCCAGCAGCCGATCGCTCGCTAGCACAGATACGCAGTATTTT
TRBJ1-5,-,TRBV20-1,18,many,CSAIPAWGRTLGNQPQHF,TGCAGTGCTATCCCCGCGTGGGGGAGGACCTTAGGCAATCAGCCCCAGCATTTT
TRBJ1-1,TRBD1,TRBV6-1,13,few,CASRDRGPLVAFF,TGTGCCAGCAGGGACAGGGGGCCGTTGGTAGCTTTCTTT
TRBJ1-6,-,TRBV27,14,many,CASSLNGRNSPLHF,TGTGCCAGCAGTTTAAACGGGAGAAATTCACCCCTCCACTTT
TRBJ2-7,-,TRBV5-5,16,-,CASSLVAAAFSYEQYF,TGTGCCAGCAGCTTGGTCGCGGCCGCCTTCTCCTACGAGCAGTACTTC
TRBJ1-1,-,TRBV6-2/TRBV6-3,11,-,CASSYPSEAFF,TGTGCCAGCAGTTATCCCTCTGAAGCTTTCTTT
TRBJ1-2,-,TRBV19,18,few,CASSHLSGGQITRKGYTF,TGTGCCAGTAGTCACCTGAGCGGGGGGCAGATCACCCGGAAAGGCTACACCTTC
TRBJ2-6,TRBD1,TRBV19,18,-,CASSTYGTGVSGANVLTF,TGTGCCAGTAGTACATACGGGACAGGGGTATCTGGGGCCAACGTCCTGACTTTC
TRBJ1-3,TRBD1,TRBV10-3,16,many,CAISGVDRGLGNTIYF,TGTGCCATCAGTGGAGTCGACAGGGGCTTAGGAAACACCATATATTTT
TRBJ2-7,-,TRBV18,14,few,CASSPPFRPLEQYF,TGTGCCAGCTCACCACCGTTCAGGCCGCTCGAGCAGTACTTC
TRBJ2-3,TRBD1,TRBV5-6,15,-,CASSPGTGFTDTQYF,TGTGCCAGCAGCCCCGGGACAGGGTTCACAGATACGCAGTATTTT
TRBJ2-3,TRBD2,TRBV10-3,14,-,CAISARSGADTQYF,TGTGCCATCAGTGCCCGTAGCGGGGCAGATACGCAGTATTTT
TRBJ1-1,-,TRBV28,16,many,CASSLSGDWLGTEAFF,TGTGCCAGCAGTTTATCCGGGGATTGGCTGGGAACTGAAGCTTTCTTT
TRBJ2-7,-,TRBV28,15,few,CASHGRDSRSSEQYF,TGTGCCAGCCATGGACGGGACTCGCGTAGCTCGGAGCAGTACTTC
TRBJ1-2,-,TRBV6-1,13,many,CASSVSGNYGYTF,TGTGCCAGCAGTGTTTCCGGGAACTATGGCTACACCTTC
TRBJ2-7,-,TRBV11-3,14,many,CASSAGEGAYEQYF,TGTGCCAGCAGCGCTGGCGAGGGGGCCTACGAGCAGTACTTC
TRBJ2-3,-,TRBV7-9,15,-,CASSLGAGRSDTQYF,TGTGCCAGCAGCTTGGGGGCGGGGCGGTCAGATACGCAGTATTTT
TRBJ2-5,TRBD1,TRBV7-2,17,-,CASSRGQTRLPQETQYF,TGTGCCAGCAGCCGGGGACAGACAAGATTACCACAAGAGACCCAGTACTTC
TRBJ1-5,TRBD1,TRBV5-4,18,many,CASSCSTPHRGSNQPQHF,TGTGCCAGCAGCTGCTCGACACCTCACAGGGGAAGCAATCAGCCCCAGCATTTT
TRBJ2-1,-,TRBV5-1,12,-,CASSLEGVEQFF,TGCGCCAGCAGCTTGGAAGGGGTGGAGCAGTTCTTC
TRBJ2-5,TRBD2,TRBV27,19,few,CASSSRRPSTSGGVETQYF,TGTGCCAGCAGTTCGCGTAGGCCCTCGACTAGCGGGGGGGTTGAGACCCAGTACTTC
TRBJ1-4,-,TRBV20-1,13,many,CSAISELGEKLFF,TGCAGTGCCATCAGCGAACTAGGGGAAAAACTGTTTTTT
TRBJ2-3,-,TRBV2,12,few,CAGRPITDTQYF,TGTGCCGGACGGCCCATCACAGATACGCAGTATTTT
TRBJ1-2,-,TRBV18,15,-,CASSPRTAANYGYTF,TGTGCCAGCTCCCCGAGAACAGCTGCTAACTATGGCTACACCTTC
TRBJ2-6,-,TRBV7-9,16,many,CASSPQTDSGANVLTF,TGTGCCAGCAGCCCCCAGACGGACTCTGGGGCCAACGTCCTGACTTTC
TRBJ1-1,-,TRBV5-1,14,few,CASSPAPGNTEAFF,TGCGCCAGCAGCCCCGCTCCCGGAAACACTGAAGCTTTCTTT